Following are 8 T cell receptor beta chains from one sample sequenced in a study of blood T cell repertoires in COVID-19. Repertoires were generated with immunoSEQ multiplex PCR, while TCRdb's copy carries only in-frame clones and drops some. Seen here are some 99,000 clones, about four fifths observed once, and the top ten hold about 24%. Material for sequencing was peripheral blood. The receptors were gathered from a man aged 70 or older with acute or convalescent COVID-19.

J is TRBJ2-3 and V is TRBV30; D not certain. V shed 3 bases and J shed 2 bases, with 9 bases lying between them. The CDR3 has 13 amino acids. CDR1 is GTSNPN and CDR2 is SVGIG in the germline V gene (reference sequence). The CDR3 DNA sequence: TGTGCCTGGAGGGAGCGAGACACAGATACGCAGTATTTT. It translates to CAWRERDTDTQYF.

This clone has ten or more counts. This chain uses TRBV14 with TRBJ2-5; 14 bases are shared with TRBD2. CDR3 length equals 16 residues. Germline V lookup: CDR1 SGHDN, CDR2 FVKESK. V was pared by 4 bases and J by 5 bases, with 6 bases of the junction left unmatched. Here the CDR3 reads CASSPLTSGRVETQYF. The CDR3 DNA reads TGTGCCAGCAGCCCATTGACTAGCGGGAGGGTTGAGACCCAGTACTTC.

V is TRBV7-8 and J is TRBJ1-2; the D is unclear. CDR1 and CDR2 from the germline V gene are SGHVS and FQNEAQ. This CDR3 has 13 amino acids. Deletions cut 1 base from V and 6 bases from J, with 9 bases between. CDR3 sequence reads: CASSLDKADGYTF. The CDR3 region has the DNA TGTGCCAGCAGCTTAGATAAGGCGGATGGCTACACCTTC.

The chain employs TRBV6-5 and TRBJ2-7, with D tentatively TRBD2 (5 bases). V gave up 7 bases and J gave up 5 bases, with 15 bases separating them. CDR1 is MNHEY and CDR2 is SVGAGI in the germline V gene. This CDR3 spans 13 amino acids. This CDR3 is CASTERLADEQYF. In nucleotides, the CDR3 is TGTGCCAGCACCGAAAGGCTAGCCGACGAGCAGTACTTC.

The chain employs TRBV18 and TRBJ1-3; D ambiguous. The CDR3 sequence is 16 residues long. Germline V lookup: CDR1 KGHSH, CDR2 LQKENI. V gave up 2 bases and J gave up 0 bases, with 11 bases separating them. CDR3 DNA: TGTGCCAGCTCACCAACGCCCATGAGCTCTGGAAACACCATATATTTT. It yields the protein CASSPTPMSSGNTIYF.

This clone was seen a handful of times. V and J are TRBV2 and TRBJ2-1, with 8 positions matching TRBD2. V shed 3 bases and J 6 bases; nucleotides not matched to a gene: 7. The CDR3 sequence is 15 residues long. Germline CDR1 is SNHLY and CDR2 is FYNNEI. The CDR3 sequence is CASSENSGNANEQFF. As DNA, the CDR3 is TGTGCCAGCAGTGAGAATAGCGGGAACGCCAATGAGCAGTTCTTC.

The chain uses TRBV18 and TRBJ2-7; 11 bases are shared with TRBD2. Germline assignment: CDR1 KGHSH and CDR2 LQKENI. V was pared by 3 bases and J by 3 bases, with 7 bases of the junction left unmatched. CDR3 length equals 16 residues. CDR3 coding DNA: TGTGCCAGCTCACCCGGGACTAGCGGAGGGGGCTACGAGCAGTACTTC. Its protein is CASSPGTSGGGYEQYF.

In DNA, the CDR3 is TGTGCCAGCAGTCGACAGGGGCCGCGGAACGAGCAGTACTTC. It yields the protein CASSRQGPRNEQYF. V is TRBV6-5 and J is TRBJ2-7; TRBD1 matches at 8 bases. V lost 5 bases and J lost 5; bases outside the gene matches: 8. This CDR3 spans 14 amino acids. From germline, CDR1 is MNHEY and CDR2 SVGAGI.